The 24 T cell receptor beta chains below were found in one sample sequenced in a study of blood T cell repertoires in COVID-19 (TCRdb year 2020). Libraries were made using the immunoSEQ multiplex PCR assay. This immuneACCESS table, as held by TCRdb, lists in-frame sequences with V and J called but not all clones. Of the missing ones, under half trace to an unresolved V gene in checked studies; the others have no known cause. In all, the sample holds just over 300,000 clones, and about 90% of those were seen once. Roughly 2.3% of the sample goes to the ten largest clones. The sequenced material came from peripheral blood. The source is a man in his late teens or twenties with active or convalescent COVID-19.

The chain couples TRBV19 to TRBJ1-1, with TRBD1 as a possible D gene (5 bases). Between the trimmed V and J ends, which lost 9 bases and 2 bases, there was a span of 25 bases. There are 17 residues in the CDR3. Germline-derived CDR1 and CDR2 are LNHDA and SQIVND (reference sequence). The CDR3 nucleotides are TGTGCCAGCCGCCCGGAAGGGTTGGGGGGGTTTAACACTGAAGCTTTCTTT. Its protein is CASRPEGLGGFNTEAFF.

Only one count was recorded for this clone. The chain links TRBV7-6 to TRBJ2-3; no clear D. From germline, CDR1 is SGHVS and CDR2 FNYEAQ. The CDR3 runs 14 residues. Trimming stripped 1 base from V and 0 bases from J, with 5 bases between. The CDR3 region has the DNA TGTGCCAGCAGCTTAGTTGGCAGCACAGATACGCAGTATTTT. This gives the protein CASSLVGSTDTQYF.

The chain recombines TRBV27 with TRBJ1-1, with unresolved D. This CDR3 has 15 residues. Deletions cut 3 bases from V and 1 base from J, with 12 bases between. Germline V gene sequence: CDR1 MNHEY, CDR2 SMNVEV (reference sequence). The CDR3 nucleotides are TGTGCCAGCAGTTTGTCAACGGGTTGGAACACTGAAGCTTTCTTT. Translating gives CASSLSTGWNTEAFF.

V gene TRBV19 combines with J gene TRBJ2-1; D might be TRBD2 (6 bases). CDR1 is LNHDA, CDR2 SQIVND, per germline (reference sequence). Trimming left V 5 bases short and J 2 bases short, with 13 bases between. The CDR3 extends over 15 amino acids. Here the CDR3 reads CASSLLAHTYNEQFF. The CDR3 region has the DNA TGTGCCAGTAGTCTCCTAGCGCATACCTACAATGAGCAGTTCTTC. Using reference TRBV19 and TRBJ2-1 for the parts outside the CDR3, the full variable domain is DGGITQSPKYLFRKEGQNVTLSCEQNLNHDAMYWYRQDPGQGLRLIYYSQIVNDFQKGDIAEGYSVSREKKESFPLTVTSAQKNPTAFYLCASSLLAHTYNEQFFGPGTRLTVL.

In DNA form, the CDR3 reads TGTGCCAGCAGTGAATACAGGGGTGATACGCAGTATTTT. Translated: CASSEYRGDTQYF. This chain links TRBV2 with TRBJ2-3, with 7 bases identical to TRBD1. The CDR3 totals 13 residues. The V gene's germline CDR1 is SNHLY and CDR2 FYNNEI. V trimming: 2 bases; J trimming: 6 bases; junction bases outside the gene matches: 2.

The chain is built from TRBV11-2 and TRBJ1-1, with D possibly matching TRBD1 (5 bases). Between the trimmed V and J ends, which lost 4 bases and 4 bases, there was a span of 16 bases. Per the germline V gene, CDR1 is SGHAT and CDR2 is FQNNGV. The CDR3 consists of 15 residues. CDR3 nucleotide sequence: TGTGCCAGCAGCTCCACCCGCGGGGGGGGCACTGAAGCTTTCTTT. Its translation: CASSSTRGGGTEAFF.

This clone was seen once. The chain is built from TRBV11-2 and TRBJ2-7, with D perhaps TRBD1 (6 bases). Trimming shortened V by 5 bases and J by 1 base, and 18 bases separated the two germline ends. Germline V CDR1 and CDR2: SGHAT, FQNNGV. The CDR3 is 16 amino acids. In DNA form, the CDR3 reads TGTGCCAGCAGCGATTATATATCAGGGGCGTCCTACGAGCAGTACTTC. Translation gives CASSDYISGASYEQYF.

The chain recombines TRBV6-5 with TRBJ1-1, with 10 bases that match TRBD1. Trimming removed 4 bases from V and 4 bases from J; junction bases left unmatched: 6. Germline V gene data show CDR1 as MNHEY and CDR2 as SVGAGI. The CDR3 extends over 15 amino acids. CDR3 sequence reads: CASSSATGGPTEAFF. CDR3 nucleotides: TGTGCCAGCAGTTCCGCGACAGGGGGCCCCACTGAAGCTTTCTTT.

The CDR3 spells CASRGQGPIQYF. DNA for the CDR3: TGTGCCAGCAGAGGACAGGGTCCCATTCAGTACTTC. The J gene is TRBJ2-4, the V gene TRBV6-5; TRBD1 aligns across 8 bases. The CDR3 extends over 12 amino acids. Germline CDR1 is MNHEY and CDR2 is SVGAGI. J gave up 9 bases and V 6 bases, and 4 bases lay outside the gene matches.

The rearrangement joins TRBV6-6 to TRBJ1-2; tentatively, D is TRBD1 (5 bases). Germline V gene lookup returns CDR1 MNHNY and CDR2 SVGAGI (reference sequence). Between the trimmed V and J ends, which lost 10 bases and 4 bases, there was a span of 16 bases. This CDR3 is 13 amino acids long. Here the CDR3 DNA reads TGTGCCACTCTATCAGGGAGGAGCTATGGCTACACCTTC. Translated: CATLSGRSYGYTF.

This rearrangement joins TRBV6-6 to TRBJ2-7, with 7 bases fitting TRBD2. With 7 bases clipped from V and 2 bases from J, the junction kept 11 bases outside the gene matches. In germline, CDR1 is MNHNY, CDR2 SVGAGI (reference sequence). CDR3 length equals 15 residues. CDR3 DNA: TGTGCCAGCACCCCGCCCGGGAGGACAACCTACGAGCAGTACTTC. Translation: CASTPPGRTTYEQYF.

This sequence joins TRBV24-1 and TRBJ2-3; D might be TRBD1 (5 bases). The germline V gene has CDR1 KGHDR and CDR2 SFDVKD. This CDR3 spans 14 amino acids. Trimming took 3 bases from V and 2 from J, leaving 8 bases between them. The CDR3 loop reads CATSDLGATDTQYF. CDR3 DNA: TGTGCCACCAGTGATCTTGGGGCCACAGATACGCAGTATTTT.

The chain links TRBV9 to TRBJ2-5, with 10 bases identical to TRBD2. The CDR3 runs 15 residues. Germline-derived CDR1 and CDR2 are SGDLS and YYNGEE. The V segment lost 0 bases and the J segment 4 bases; nucleotides outside the gene matches: 3. CDR3 coding DNA: TGTGCCAGCAGCGTAGAAGCGGGGGGGCTAGAGACCCAGTACTTC. Its protein is CASSVEAGGLETQYF.

V and J are TRBV6-8 and TRBJ2-7, with a tentative D call TRBD2 (5 bases). Germline loops: CDR1 MNHGY, CDR2 SAAAGT. V was shortened by 9 bases and J by 0 bases, with 15 bases between the two germline ends. The CDR3 is 14 amino acids. CDR3 DNA: TGTGCCAGAGGTGGGAGCCTAAGCTCCTACGAGCAGTACTTC. This sequence encodes CARGGSLSSYEQYF.

There are a few counts of this clone. CDR3 in DNA: TGCAGTGCGGGACTAGTGGTTGAGCAGTTCTTC. Amino acid sequence: CSAGLVVEQFF. The chain couples TRBV20-1 to TRBJ2-1; 8 positions match TRBD2. V shed 6 bases and J 9 bases; nucleotides not matched to a gene: 4. Germline CDR1 is DFQATT and CDR2 is SNEGSKA (reference sequence). The CDR3 contains 11 residues.

The CDR3 protein is CASSPGTRYGYTF. The CDR3 DNA follows: TGTGCCAGCAGTCCCGGGACACGCTATGGCTACACCTTC. The chain carries TRBV6-5 and TRBJ1-2; a possible D gene is TRBD1 (6 bases). The CDR3 has 13 residues. The V end was cut by 5 bases, the J end by 4 bases, with 11 bases between. CDR1 is MNHEY, CDR2 SVGAGI, per germline.

The chain carries TRBV18 and TRBJ2-7, with 8 bases fitting TRBD1. Germline assignment: CDR1 KGHSH and CDR2 LQKENI. The CDR3 totals 17 residues. The V segment lost 3 bases and the J segment 6 bases; nucleotides outside the gene matches: 16. CDR3: CASSPFIADRVSSEQYF. In DNA, the CDR3 is TGTGCCAGCTCACCGTTCATCGCGGACAGGGTTTCGTCCGAGCAGTACTTC.

The CDR3 protein is CASSLVGQGPAGYTF. The CDR3 region has the DNA TGTGCCAGCAGCTTAGTGGGACAGGGGCCCGCGGGGTACACCTTC. The rearrangement links TRBV11-2 to TRBJ1-2; 10 nucleotides agree with TRBD1. The CDR3 runs 15 residues. Germline CDR1 SGHAT, CDR2 FQNNGV. After removal of 1 base from V and 11 bases from J, the junction contained 10 bases not matched to a gene.

V gene TRBV4-1 combines with J gene TRBJ1-3; a weak D match, TRBD1 (6 bases). Trimming stripped 1 base from V and 0 bases from J, with 10 bases between. Germline V gene data show CDR1 as MGHRA and CDR2 as YSYEKL. The CDR3 totals 16 residues. The CDR3 DNA sequence: TGCGCCAGCAGCCAAGGGACAGCCTTCTCTGGAAACACCATATATTTT. Translating gives CASSQGTAFSGNTIYF.

The rearrangement links TRBV25-1 to TRBJ1-3, with D possibly being TRBD1 (5 bases). The CDR3 is 14 residues long. Trimming left V 2 bases short and J 8 bases short, with 13 bases between. CDR1 is MGHDK, CDR2 SYGVNS, per germline. The CDR3 region is CASSEPQGDDTIYF. The CDR3 region has the DNA TGTGCCAGCAGTGAACCGCAGGGTGATGACACCATATATTTT.

V usage is TRBV11-2 and J usage is TRBJ2-7, with TRBD1 as a possible D gene (6 bases). CDR3 length: 13 residues. V lost 5 bases, J lost 10 bases, and 18 bases lay in between. CDR1 and CDR2 from the germline V gene are SGHAT and FQNNGV. In DNA form, the CDR3 reads TGTGCCAGCAGCCAGGGGCTGGCCGACCTACAGTACTTC. Its translation is CASSQGLADLQYF.

This chain joins TRBV14 and TRBJ1-4; tentative D call: TRBD1 (5 bases). The DNA matches TRBJ2-3 better at its end, which makes the J call doubtful. The CDR3 consists of 12 residues. CDR1 and CDR2 from the germline V gene are SGHDN and FVKESK. CDR3 sequence: CASSPTAGIQYF. The CDR3 coding sequence is TGTGCCAGCAGCCCCACGGCAGGGATACAGTATTTT.

V gene TRBV10-1 combines with J gene TRBJ2-1; D gene ambiguous. CDR1 WNHNN and CDR2 SYGVQD come from the germline V gene (reference sequence). Trimming removed 8 bases from V and 4 bases from J, with 3 bases in between. The length of the CDR3 is 10 residues. CDR3 in amino acids: CASLYNEQFF. The DNA for the CDR3 is TGCGCCAGCCTGTACAATGAGCAGTTCTTC.

The chain carries TRBV20-1 and TRBJ1-1; the match to TRBD1 covers 7 bases. J was trimmed by 3 bases and V by 4 bases; bases with no gene match: 17. This CDR3 comprises 17 residues. Germline V lookup: CDR1 DFQATT, CDR2 SNEGSKA (reference sequence). CDR3 DNA sequence: TGCAGTGCTATTGAACAGGGGTTCCGGGATGGGGACACTGAAGCTTTCTTT. Protein product: CSAIEQGFRDGDTEAFF.